These 29 T cell receptor beta chains came from one sample sequenced in a study of identical twins. One entry per CDR3 protein results from TCRdb running MiXCR on the 5' RACE reads. The repertoire holds more than 200,000 distinct CDR3 sequences, roughly 13% seen once, with approximately 9.3% in the top ten. The specimen was memory (CD45RO+) T cells sorted from blood. The receptors were gathered from a young woman in good health.

This chain joins TRBV25-1 and TRBJ2-3, with TRBD2 matching 8 bases. The CDR3 contains 15 residues. Germline CDR1 MGHDK, CDR2 SYGVNS. After removal of 1 base from V and 3 bases from J, the junction contained 3 bases not matched to a gene. The CDR3 sequence: CASSEWASGTDTQYF. For the CDR3, the DNA is TGTGCCAGCAGTGAATGGGCTAGCGGGACAGATACGCAGTATTTT.

The chain recombines TRBV9 with TRBJ1-5; 7 nucleotides line up with TRBD1. Per the germline V gene, CDR1 is SGDLS and CDR2 is YYNGEE. The junction had 4 bases not matched to a gene; V was cut back by 4 bases and J by 0 bases. This CDR3 has 15 amino acids. The CDR3 reads CASSPRDSSNQPQHF. CDR3 DNA sequence: TGTGCCAGCAGCCCCAGGGACAGTAGCAATCAGCCCCAGCATTTT.

The chain links TRBV20-1 to TRBJ2-3; D is undetermined. The V and J ends lost 3 bases and 3 bases respectively, with 16 bases between them. This CDR3 comprises 15 residues. The germline V gene encodes CDR1 DFQATT and CDR2 SNEGSKA (reference sequence). The CDR3, as DNA: TGCAGTGCTAGGATCATGGGGTTACGGACAGATACGCAGTATTTT. This encodes CSARIMGLRTDTQYF.

V gene TRBV9 combines with J gene TRBJ1-4; D is ambiguous. V lost 0 bases to trimming and J lost 8 bases, with 11 bases between them. CDR1 SGDLS and CDR2 YYNGEE come from the germline V gene. The CDR3 has 14 residues. This CDR3 is CASSVASGREKLFF. Here the CDR3 DNA reads TGTGCCAGCAGCGTAGCTTCAGGCAGAGAAAAACTGTTTTTT.

At least ten counts were recorded for this clonotype. The chain joins TRBV10-3 to TRBJ1-1, with 7 bases that match TRBD1. The ends lost 8 bases at V and 5 bases at J; junction bases unmatched: 8. This CDR3 has 13 residues. Germline CDR1 reads ENHRY; CDR2 reads SYGVKD. The CDR3 DNA reads TGTGCCATCTCCAACAGGGGAGGGACTGAAGCTTTCTTT. Protein sequence: CAISNRGGTEAFF.

The rearrangement joins TRBV15 to TRBJ2-2; D could derive from TRBD1 or TRBD2 (5 bases each). CDR3 length equals 17 residues. Germline assignment: CDR1 LNHNV and CDR2 YYDKDF (reference sequence). Between the trimmed V and J ends, which lost 5 bases and 0 bases, there was a span of 16 bases. The CDR3 nucleotides read TGTGCCACCAGCCCCCGGTCAGGGCGGGCGAACACCGGGGAGCTGTTTTTT. It codes for CATSPRSGRANTGELFF.

Only a few counts were recorded for this clonotype. V is TRBV5-1 and J is TRBJ1-1, with D unclear. The CDR3 covers 12 residues. CDR1 is SGHRS and CDR2 is YFSETQ in the germline V gene. Trimming pared 1 base from V and 4 bases from J, leaving 5 bases between. The CDR3 region is CASSLPTTEAFF. In DNA, the CDR3 is TGCGCCAGCAGCTTGCCTACCACTGAAGCTTTCTTT.

The CDR3 region has the DNA TGTGCCAGCCTCGGTAGCAGCTCCTACAATGAGCAGTTCTTC. This encodes CASLGSSSYNEQFF. This chain uses TRBV2 with TRBJ2-1; D is ambiguous. This CDR3 is built from 14 residues. With 8 bases removed from V and 0 bases from J, the gap between germline ends came to 11 bases. The germline gives CDR1 SNHLY, CDR2 FYNNEI.

The genes are TRBV5-1 and TRBJ2-1; 7 bases agree with TRBD1. CDR1 and CDR2 (germline): SGHRS, YFSETQ. The CDR3 length is 17 residues. J gave up 5 bases and V 4 bases, and 15 bases lay outside the gene matches. Here the CDR3 DNA reads TGCGCCAGCAGCCAGACAGGGCGGGCTCATCCCCACAATGAGCAGTTCTTC. Translation: CASSQTGRAHPHNEQFF.

The chain's CDR3 is CATSTEDEQFF. The CDR3 bases are TGTGCCACCAGTACAGAGGATGAGCAGTTCTTC. The gene calls are TRBV24-1 and TRBJ2-1; D is ambiguous. The CDR3 consists of 11 residues. Trimming shortened V by 6 bases and J by 8 bases, and 7 bases separated the two germline ends. CDR1 is KGHDR and CDR2 is SFDVKD in the germline V gene.

This clonotype was recorded a few times. The rearrangement uses TRBV5-1 and TRBJ2-4, with 8 bases lining up with TRBD2. Germline V CDR1 and CDR2: SGHRS, YFSETQ. The V and J ends lost 4 bases and 6 bases, in that order; junction bases with no gene match: 3. The CDR3 contains 13 residues. CDR3 DNA sequence: TGCGCCAGCAGCCCGGGAGGGGGAAACATTCAGTACTTC. Encoded protein: CASSPGGGNIQYF.

This clonotype was detected only a few times. The V gene is TRBV7-9, the J gene TRBJ1-2; D is unresolved. V was cut by 3 bases and J by 0 bases, with 17 bases left in between. The germline CDR1 and CDR2 sequences are SEHNR and FQNEAQ (reference sequence). CDR3 length equals 17 residues. The CDR3 loop reads CASSLLGGTQTNYGYTF. The CDR3 nucleotides read TGTGCCAGCAGCTTGCTGGGCGGCACCCAAACTAACTATGGCTACACCTTC.

This clonotype was recorded once. The V and J genes are TRBV4-3 and TRBJ2-7; 8 positions agree with TRBD1. Trimming took 0 bases from V and 3 from J; bases not matched to a gene: 1. CDR1 LGHNA and CDR2 YSLEER come from the germline V gene. The CDR3 spans 14 residues. CDR3 loop: CASSQDRGLYEQYF. In nucleotides, the CDR3 is TGCGCCAGCAGCCAAGACAGGGGGCTCTACGAGCAGTACTTC.

This clonotype has a handful of counts. CDR3 loop: CASSLTGATF. In DNA form, the CDR3 reads TGTGCCAGCAGTTTGACGGGGGCCACCTTC. The chain uses TRBV12-3 or TRBV12-4 and TRBJ1-2; tentatively, D is TRBD1 (6 bases). The CDR3 covers 10 residues. V lost 3 bases and J lost 13, with 9 bases in between.

This clonotype was detected a few times. V is TRBV5-1 and J is TRBJ2-3; 8 bases fit TRBD2. V lost 3 bases and J lost 4; bases outside the gene matches: 10. CDR1 and CDR2 from the germline V gene are SGHRS and YFSETQ. The CDR3 sequence is 16 residues long. CDR3 nucleotide sequence: TGCGCCAGCAGCTATGCTCCGGGACTAGTTGCAGATACGCAGTATTTT. This translates into CASSYAPGLVADTQYF. The variable domain in full, with the rest retrieved from reference TRBV5-1 and TRBJ2-3, is KAGVTQTPRYLIKTRGQQVTLSCSPISGHRSVSWYQQTPGQGLQFLFEYFSETQRNKGNFPGRFSGRQFSNSRSEMNVSTLELGDSALYLCASSYAPGLVADTQYFGPGTRLTVL.

The J gene is TRBJ1-1, the V gene TRBV20-1, with 9 nucleotides matching TRBD1. Germline loops: CDR1 DFQATT, CDR2 SNEGSKA (reference sequence). CDR3 length equals 14 residues. J was trimmed by 5 bases and V by 1 base; bases with no gene match: 5. The DNA of the CDR3 is TGCAGTGCTAGAGGTTACAGGGGGCGGACTGAAGCTTTCTTT. It translates to CSARGYRGRTEAFF.

V and J are TRBV19 and TRBJ2-7, with TRBD1 identical over 8 bases. Trimming cost V 6 bases and J 5 bases; bases outside gene matches: 6. The length of the CDR3 is 13 residues. CDR1 and CDR2 from the germline V gene are LNHDA and SQIVND (reference sequence). The CDR3 nucleotides read TGTGCCAGTAGCCCGGGACAGGTCAACGAGCAGTACTTC. Amino acid sequence: CASSPGQVNEQYF.

This chain joins TRBV28 and TRBJ1-5, with D possibly matching TRBD1 (6 bases). Between the trimmed V and J ends, which lost 4 bases and 0 bases, there was a span of 13 bases. The CDR3 runs to 16 residues. The germline V gene encodes CDR1 MDHEN and CDR2 SYDVKM. In nucleotides, the CDR3 is TGTGCCAGCAGTTCCGGACAGACATCTAGCAATCAGCCCCAGCATTTT. Its translation is CASSSGQTSSNQPQHF.

The sample holds many counts of this clonotype. CDR3 nucleotide sequence: TGCAGTGCTAGTCCGGGGTCTGAGCAGTTCTTC. The encoded protein is CSASPGSEQFF. The chain recombines TRBV20-1 with TRBJ2-1; a weak D match, TRBD2 (5 bases). Germline CDR1 reads DFQATT; CDR2 reads SNEGSKA (reference sequence). Trimming shortened V by 3 bases and J by 9 bases, and 9 bases separated the two germline ends. There are 11 residues in the CDR3.

The CDR3 protein is CAISESGQTGYTF. CDR3 nucleotide sequence: TGTGCCATCAGTGAGTCGGGGCAGACCGGCTACACCTTC. The chain carries TRBV10-3 and TRBJ1-2, with D tentatively TRBD1 (5 bases). CDR1 is ENHRY and CDR2 is SYGVKD in the germline V gene. The CDR3 runs 13 residues. Between the trimmed V and J ends, which lost 0 bases and 8 bases, there was a span of 10 bases.

This clonotype was observed once. The rearrangement joins TRBV11-2 to TRBJ2-3; D is undetermined. The ends were cut back, 5 bases at V and 4 bases at J, with 10 bases in the middle. The germline CDR1 and CDR2 sequences are SGHAT and FQNNGV. The CDR3 has 13 amino acids. The CDR3 DNA is TGTGCCAGCAGCCTGAACATACCAGATACGCAGTATTTT. Its protein product is CASSLNIPDTQYF.

This clonotype was counted at least ten times. The chain has TRBV9 and TRBJ2-2, with D unresolved. Trimming took 0 bases from V and 2 from J, leaving 5 bases between them. Germline CDR1 and CDR2: SGDLS and YYNGEE. This CDR3 has 14 residues. The CDR3 spells CASSVGANTGELFF. The DNA for the CDR3 is TGTGCCAGCAGCGTAGGTGCTAACACCGGGGAGCTGTTTTTT.

The sample holds a few counts of this clonotype. This chain connects TRBV29-1 to TRBJ2-1, with D possibly being TRBD1 (6 bases). CDR3 size: 12 residues. V lost 6 bases and J 6 bases, leaving 12 bases between the germline ends. Germline CDR1 is SQVTM and CDR2 is ANQGSEA. CDR3 residues: CSVHRDTNEQFF. CDR3 sequence (DNA): TGCAGCGTCCACCGGGACACCAATGAGCAGTTCTTC.

This clonotype was counted only a few times. The chain employs TRBV12-5 and TRBJ2-1; possibly TRBD2 for D (6 bases). V shed 3 bases and J shed 0 bases, with 12 bases lying between them. The CDR3 spans 16 residues. Germline CDR1 LGHNT, CDR2 FRNRAP. This CDR3 is CASGFGGARSYNEQFF. Written as DNA, the CDR3 is TGTGCTAGTGGTTTTGGCGGGGCCCGCTCCTACAATGAGCAGTTCTTC.

A few counts support this clonotype. CDR3 in amino acids: CASTWRGGASDTQYF. CDR3 nucleotide sequence: TGCGCCAGCACCTGGAGGGGGGGGGCCTCGGATACGCAGTATTTT. The chain links TRBV5-1 to TRBJ2-3; D is possibly TRBD2 (7 bases). V lost 6 bases, J lost 6 bases, and 20 bases lay in between. Looked up from germline, CDR1 is SGHRS and CDR2 is YFSETQ. The CDR3 consists of 15 residues.

The chain couples TRBV2 to TRBJ1-4; the D gene is possibly TRBD1 (6 bases). Looked up from germline, CDR1 is SNHLY and CDR2 is FYNNEI. This CDR3 spans 14 amino acids. Between the trimmed V and J ends, which lost 4 bases and 5 bases, there was a span of 11 bases. The CDR3 sequence is CASSVQGFNEKLFF. The CDR3 region has the DNA TGTGCCAGCAGTGTACAGGGTTTCAATGAAAAACTGTTTTTT.

The chain employs TRBV11-2 and TRBJ2-1; D may be TRBD1 (6 bases). Trimming pared 0 bases from V and 4 bases from J, leaving 13 bases between. Germline-derived CDR1 and CDR2 are SGHAT and FQNNGV. There are 16 residues in the CDR3. CDR3 in amino acids: CASSLERQAVYNEQFF. DNA for the CDR3: TGTGCCAGCAGCTTAGAGAGACAGGCCGTATACAATGAGCAGTTCTTC.

This clonotype was seen more than once but under ten times. This sequence joins TRBV12-3 or TRBV12-4 and TRBJ1-2; TRBD1 agrees at 8 bases. The CDR3 totals 19 residues. J gave up 5 bases and V 5 bases, and 22 bases lay outside the gene matches. The CDR3 protein is CASSPNPHYYRDRLYGYTF. The DNA for the CDR3 is TGTGCCAGCAGTCCCAACCCTCACTATTACCGGGACAGGTTATATGGCTACACCTTC.

This clonotype came up a few times. CDR3 region: CSALTPSQTEAFF. CDR3 DNA: TGCAGTGCTCTGACCCCCTCGCAAACTGAAGCTTTCTTT. The chain joins TRBV20-1 to TRBJ1-1; D uncertain. Trimming left V 5 bases short and J 5 bases short, with 15 bases between. CDR3 length: 13 amino acids. Germline-derived CDR1 and CDR2 are DFQATT and SNEGSKA (reference sequence).